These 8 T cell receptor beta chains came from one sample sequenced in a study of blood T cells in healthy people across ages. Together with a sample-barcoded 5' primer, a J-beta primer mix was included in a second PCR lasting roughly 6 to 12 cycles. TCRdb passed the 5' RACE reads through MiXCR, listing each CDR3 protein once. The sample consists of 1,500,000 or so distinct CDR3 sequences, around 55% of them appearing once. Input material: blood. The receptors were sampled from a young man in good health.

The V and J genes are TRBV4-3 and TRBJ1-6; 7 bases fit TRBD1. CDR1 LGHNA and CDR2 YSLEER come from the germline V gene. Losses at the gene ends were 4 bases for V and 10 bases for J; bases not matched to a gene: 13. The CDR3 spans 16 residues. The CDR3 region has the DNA TGCGCCAGCAGCCGTGACAGGGCCCGGGCAGGGTCACCCCTCCACTTT. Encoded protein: CASSRDRARAGSPLHF.

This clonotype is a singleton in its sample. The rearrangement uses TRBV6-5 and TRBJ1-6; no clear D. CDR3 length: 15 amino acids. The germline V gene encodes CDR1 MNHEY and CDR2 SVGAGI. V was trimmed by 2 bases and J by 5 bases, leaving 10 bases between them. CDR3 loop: CASSYRPRDNSPLHF. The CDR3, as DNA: TGTGCCAGCAGTTACCGCCCCCGGGATAATTCACCCCTCCACTTT.

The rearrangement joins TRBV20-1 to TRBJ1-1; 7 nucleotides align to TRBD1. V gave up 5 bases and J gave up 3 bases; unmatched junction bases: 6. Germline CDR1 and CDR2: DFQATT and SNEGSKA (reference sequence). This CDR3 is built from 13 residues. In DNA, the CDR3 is TGCAGTGCTCCAGGGGGGTCCGACACTGAAGCTTTCTTT. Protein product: CSAPGGSDTEAFF.

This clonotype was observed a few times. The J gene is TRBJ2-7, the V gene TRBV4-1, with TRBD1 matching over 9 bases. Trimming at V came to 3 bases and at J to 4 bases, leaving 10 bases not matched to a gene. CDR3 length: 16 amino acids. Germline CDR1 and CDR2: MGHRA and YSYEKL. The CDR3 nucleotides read TGCGCCAGCAGCCACCCCTCGGGACAGGGATTATACGAGCAGTACTTC. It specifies CASSHPSGQGLYEQYF.

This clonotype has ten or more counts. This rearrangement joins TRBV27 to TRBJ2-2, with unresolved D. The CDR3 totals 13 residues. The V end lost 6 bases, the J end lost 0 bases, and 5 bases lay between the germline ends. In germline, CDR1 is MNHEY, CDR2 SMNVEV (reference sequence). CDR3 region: CASSPTNTGELFF. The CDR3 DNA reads TGTGCCAGCAGCCCGACGAACACCGGGGAGCTGTTTTTT.

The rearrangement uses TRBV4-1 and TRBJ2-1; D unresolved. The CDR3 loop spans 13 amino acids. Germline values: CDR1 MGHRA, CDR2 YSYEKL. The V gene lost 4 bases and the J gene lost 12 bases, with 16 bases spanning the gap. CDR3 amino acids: CASSPTVGNGQFF. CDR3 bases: TGCGCCAGCAGCCCCACCGTGGGTAACGGGCAGTTCTTC.

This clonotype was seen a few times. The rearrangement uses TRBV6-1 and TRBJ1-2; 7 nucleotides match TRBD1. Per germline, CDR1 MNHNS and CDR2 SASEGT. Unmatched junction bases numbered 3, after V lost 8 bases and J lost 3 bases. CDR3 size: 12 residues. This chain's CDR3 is CASGQEDYGYTF. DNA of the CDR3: TGTGCCAGCGGACAGGAGGACTATGGCTACACCTTC.

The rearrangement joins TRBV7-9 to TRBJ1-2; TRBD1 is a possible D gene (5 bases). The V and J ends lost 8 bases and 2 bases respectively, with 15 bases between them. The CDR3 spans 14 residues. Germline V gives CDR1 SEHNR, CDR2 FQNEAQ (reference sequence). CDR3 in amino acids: CASFQDPGNYGYTF. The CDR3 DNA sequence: TGTGCCAGCTTTCAAGACCCAGGGAACTATGGCTACACCTTC.